A selection of T cell receptor beta chains follows, all from one sample in a study of T cell responses to AZD1222 COVID-19 vaccine. The protocol was immunoSEQ multiplex PCR, while the TCRdb copy is restricted to in-frame clones and leaves out a portion. The data contain 100,000 or so clones, 70% to 90% of them singletons. This sample comprised peripheral blood, obtained 28 days after the second AZD1222 dose. All receptors derive from an adult who received the AZD1222 COVID-19 vaccine. The CDR3 runs from the conserved cysteine through the conserved F or W. The D gene is left open where the match is weak. Clone size, where shown, is once, few, many, or a class for clones that have expanded.

TRBD2	TRBV4-2	-	TRBJ2-1	TGTGCCAGCAGCCAAGCCACTAGCGGGAGGAAGAATGAGCAGTTCTTC	CASSQATSGRKNEQFF
TRBD1	TRBV4-1	few	TRBJ1-1	TGCGCCAGCAGCCCGCGGGACAGTCAGAACACTGAAGCTTTCTTT	CASSPRDSQNTEAFF
-	TRBV9	once	TRBJ2-7	TGTGCCAGCAGCGCCCGAAGGTTTGATGGCGAGCAGTACTTC	CASSARRFDGEQYF
-	TRBV28	-	TRBJ1-4	TGTGCCAGCAGTCCGACAGCGGCGTTTGAAAAACTGTTTTTT	CASSPTAAFEKLFF
TRBD1	TRBV19	-	TRBJ1-4	TGTGCCAGTAGTGAAGGGGGCTCGGAAGAAAAACTGTTTTTT	CASSEGGSEEKLFF
TRBD2	TRBV28	-	TRBJ2-2	TGTGCCAGCAGGTCTAGCGGGAGCTACACCGGGGAGCTGTTTTTT	CASRSSGSYTGELFF
TRBD1	TRBV29-1	-	TRBJ1-2	TGCAGCATTATAGACAGGGACGGCTACACCTTC	CSIIDRDGYTF
TRBD2	TRBV10-2	-	TRBJ2-1	TGCGCCAGCAGTCTGCGGGAGGGGTACAATGAGCAGTTCTTC	CASSLREGYNEQFF
-	TRBV21-1	-	TRBJ2-5	TGTGCCAGCAGTCCCCCCACAGCTCCACAAGAGACCCAGTACTTC	CASSPPTAPQETQYF
-	TRBV11-1	-	TRBJ2-2	TGTGCCAGCAGCTTAGTTGGACGGATAGTCGGGGAGCTGTTTTTT	CASSLVGRIVGELFF
-	TRBV19	-	TRBJ2-3	TGTGCCAGTAGTCTAGGGACTAGCACAGATACGCAGTATTTT	CASSLGTSTDTQYF
TRBD2	TRBV27	once	TRBJ2-2	TGTGCCGGGGGACTAGCGGGAACCGGGGAGCTGTTTTTT	CAGGLAGTGELFF
-	TRBV20-1	-	TRBJ2-3	TGCAGTGCACATGCAGATACGCAGTATTTT	CSAHADTQYF
TRBD2	TRBV9	-	TRBJ2-1	TGTGCCAGCAGCGCTTTCGGGACTAGCGAAAGGGAGCAGTTCTTC	CASSAFGTSEREQFF
-	TRBV7-9	-	TRBJ1-4	TGTGCCATAAGCCATGTTAATGAAAAACTGTTTTTT	CAISHVNEKLFF
-	TRBV12-3/TRBV12-4	once	TRBJ2-5	TGTGCCAGCAGTTTTCGAGGGGGTGGGACCCAGTACTTC	CASSFRGGGTQYF